The source of this TCR beta chain is a study of cytomegalovirus exposure and HLA in healthy donors. With regard to this clone: Its antigen is not identified.

Study conclusions and caveats: Judged likely to be a sequencing artifact was a cluster of highly shared sequence variants. For most subjects, TCR beta sequences were reported to predict HLA-A and HLA-B alleles with accuracy. About 90% or about 30% of the time was how often most TCR beta V segments were productive, according to an earlier analysis.

Primers for the PCR totalled 60 Vbeta and 13 Jbeta. Original analysis: The count from a later analysis was roughly 80 million unique TCR beta chains, some 10 million of them shared. Profiled with immunoSEQ multiplex PCR; TCRdb holds only in-frame clones, not every one. V and J calls and clone size are those listed in that table; D and trimming were worked out from the DNA. The sample has some 150,000 clones; about 79% are singletons. The TCR originated in a male donor in good health and CMV-seronegative. Material for sequencing was PBMCs.

The CDR3 DNA reads TGTGCCAGGTCACCCACAGGGTCTAATGGCTACACCTTC. Translating gives CARSPTGSNGYTF. The chain combines TRBV6-6 with TRBJ1-2; possibly TRBD1 for D (6 bases). Germline-derived CDR1 and CDR2 are MNHNY and SVGAGI (reference sequence). V lost 9 bases and J 6 bases, leaving 17 bases between the germline ends. The CDR3 has 13 amino acids.